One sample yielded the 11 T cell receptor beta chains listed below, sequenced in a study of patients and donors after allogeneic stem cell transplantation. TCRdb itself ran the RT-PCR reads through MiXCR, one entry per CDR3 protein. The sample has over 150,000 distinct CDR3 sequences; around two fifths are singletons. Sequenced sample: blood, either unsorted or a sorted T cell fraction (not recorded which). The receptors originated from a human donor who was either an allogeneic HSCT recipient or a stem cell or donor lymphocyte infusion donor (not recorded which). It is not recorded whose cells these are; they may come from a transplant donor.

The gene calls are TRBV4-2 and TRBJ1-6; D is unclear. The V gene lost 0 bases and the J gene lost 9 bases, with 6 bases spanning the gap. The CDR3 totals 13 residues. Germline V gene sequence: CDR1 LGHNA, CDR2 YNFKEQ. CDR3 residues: CASSQEPGSPLHF. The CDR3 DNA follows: TGTGCCAGCAGCCAAGAACCGGGTTCACCCCTCCACTTT.

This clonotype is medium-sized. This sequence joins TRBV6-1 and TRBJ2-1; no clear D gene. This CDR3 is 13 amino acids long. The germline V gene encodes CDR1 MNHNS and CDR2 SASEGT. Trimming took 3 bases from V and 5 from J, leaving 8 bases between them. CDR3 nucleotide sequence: TGTGCCAGCAGTGAGCGGAAGAACAATGAGCAGTTCTTC. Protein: CASSERKNNEQFF.

The CDR3 here is CASSSPQGGYGYTF. For the CDR3, the DNA is TGTGCCAGCAGCTCCCCTCAGGGAGGCTATGGCTACACCTTC. The chain joins TRBV5-6 to TRBJ1-2, with D possibly being TRBD1 (5 bases). The V end lost 3 bases, the J end lost 4 bases, and 13 bases lay between the germline ends. CDR1 and CDR2 from the germline V gene are SGHDT and YYEEEE. The CDR3 totals 14 residues.

The CDR3 sequence: CASSAGTTSGNTIYF. CDR3 sequence (DNA): TGTGCCAGCAGCGCCGGGACAACATCTGGAAACACCATATATTTT. This chain links TRBV9 with TRBJ1-3; D is perhaps TRBD1 (6 bases). The germline V gene has CDR1 SGDLS and CDR2 YYNGEE. The CDR3 has 15 residues. V shed 3 bases and J shed 1 base, with 11 bases lying between them.

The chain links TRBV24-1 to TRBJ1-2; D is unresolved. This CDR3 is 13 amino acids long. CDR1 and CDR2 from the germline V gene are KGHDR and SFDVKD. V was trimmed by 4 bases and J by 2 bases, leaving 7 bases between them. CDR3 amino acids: CATSENGNYGYTF. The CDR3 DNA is TGTGCCACCAGTGAGAACGGGAACTATGGCTACACCTTC.

The CDR3 DNA reads as TGTGCCACCAGCGGCTCCAACCGGGACAGGGGAGAAGAGCAGTTCTTC. It yields the protein CATSGSNRDRGEEQFF. This chain joins TRBV15 and TRBJ2-1; 10 nucleotides line up with TRBD1. V shed 5 bases, J shed 10 bases, and the junction held 14 bases outside the gene matches. The germline gives CDR1 LNHNV, CDR2 YYDKDF (reference sequence). CDR3 size: 16 residues.

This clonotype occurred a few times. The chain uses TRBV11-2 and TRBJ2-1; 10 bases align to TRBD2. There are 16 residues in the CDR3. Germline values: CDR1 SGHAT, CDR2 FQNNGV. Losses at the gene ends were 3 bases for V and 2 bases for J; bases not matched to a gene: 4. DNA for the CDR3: TGTGCCAGCAGCTTGGCAGCGGGAGGGACCTACAATGAGCAGTTCTTC. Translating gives CASSLAAGGTYNEQFF.

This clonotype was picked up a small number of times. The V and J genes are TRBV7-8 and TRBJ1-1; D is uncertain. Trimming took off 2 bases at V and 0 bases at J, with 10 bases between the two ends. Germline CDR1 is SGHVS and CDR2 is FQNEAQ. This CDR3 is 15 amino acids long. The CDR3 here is CASSLLVGMNTEAFF. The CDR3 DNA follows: TGTGCCAGCAGCTTATTAGTCGGCATGAACACTGAAGCTTTCTTT. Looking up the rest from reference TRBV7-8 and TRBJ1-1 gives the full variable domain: GAGVSQSPRYKVAKRGQDVALRCDPISGHVSLFWYQQALGQGPEFLTYFQNEAQLDKSGLPSDRFFAERPEGSVSTLKIQRTQQEDSAVYLCASSLLVGMNTEAFFGQGTRLTVV.

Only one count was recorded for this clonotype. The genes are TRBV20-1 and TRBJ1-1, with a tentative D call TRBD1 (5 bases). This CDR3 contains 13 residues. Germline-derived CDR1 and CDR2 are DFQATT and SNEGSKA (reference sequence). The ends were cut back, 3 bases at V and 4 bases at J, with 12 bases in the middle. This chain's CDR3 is CSASWGFGTEAFF. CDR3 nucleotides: TGCAGTGCTAGTTGGGGCTTTGGCACTGAAGCTTTCTTT.

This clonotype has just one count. The CDR3 nucleotides read TGTGCCAGCAGTCCGGGACTCCGCTTTATACATGGCTACACCTTC. Protein sequence: CASSPGLRFIHGYTF. V is TRBV6-5 and J is TRBJ1-2; possible D gene TRBD1, 5 bases. The length of the CDR3 is 15 residues. The ends were cut back, 5 bases at V and 6 bases at J, with 19 bases in the middle. In germline, CDR1 is MNHEY, CDR2 SVGAGI.

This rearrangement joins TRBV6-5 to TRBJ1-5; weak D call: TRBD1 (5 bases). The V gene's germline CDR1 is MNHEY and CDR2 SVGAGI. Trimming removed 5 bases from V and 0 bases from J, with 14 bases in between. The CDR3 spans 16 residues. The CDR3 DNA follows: TGTGCCAGCAGTCCCGACCCAGACAGTAGCAATCAGCCCCAGCATTTT. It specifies CASSPDPDSSNQPQHF.